These T cell receptor beta chains were read from a single sample in a study of cytomegalovirus exposure and HLA in healthy donors. Data came from immunoSEQ multiplex PCR; TCRdb stores just in-frame clones and leaves some out. The sample contains under 140,000 clones, 65% to 80% of which appear only once. Sequencing input: PBMCs. The source of these receptors is a woman aged 55-75 years in good health and CMV-seropositive. CDR3s include the opening cysteine and the closing phenylalanine or tryptophan. The order of the fields is V gene, clone size, J gene, D gene, CDR3 protein, CDR3 DNA. A D gene is named only where the DNA matches it firmly. The size of a clone is reported for some rows only, either as once, few or many, or as a class for expanded clones.

V: TRBV5-1
size: NA
J: TRBJ2-5
D: TRBD2
CDR3: CASSPNGGGGETQYF
DNA: TGCGCCAGCAGCCCGAACGGCGGCGGGGGAGAGACCCAGTACTTC

V: TRBV5-6
size: NA
J: TRBJ2-5
D: TRBD1
CDR3: CASSLTTGTGGETQYF
DNA: TGTGCCAGCAGCTTGACGACCGGGACAGGGGGAGAGACCCAGTACTTC

V: TRBV14
size: NA
J: TRBJ2-7
D: NA
CDR3: CASSHIGSVYEQYF
DNA: TGTGCCAGCAGCCACATCGGGAGCGTCTACGAGCAGTACTTC

V: TRBV9
size: NA
J: TRBJ1-2
D: NA
CDR3: CASSPRMAYGYTF
DNA: TGTGCCAGCAGCCCCCGTATGGCCTATGGCTACACCTTC

V: TRBV7-8
size: NA
J: TRBJ2-7
D: NA
CDR3: CASSLGSGTRYEQYF
DNA: TGTGCCAGCAGCTTAGGAAGCGGAACCCGCTACGAGCAGTACTTC

V: TRBV18
size: NA
J: TRBJ1-3
D: NA
CDR3: CASSLTSGSGNTIYF
DNA: TGTGCCAGCTCACTCACGTCGGGGTCCGGAAACACCATATATTTT

V: TRBV27
size: NA
J: TRBJ2-7
D: TRBD2
CDR3: CASSPLAGVRRPNEQYF
DNA: TGTGCCAGCAGCCCTCTAGCGGGAGTTCGACGCCCCAACGAGCAGTACTTC

V: TRBV5-4
size: NA
J: TRBJ2-2
D: NA
CDR3: CASSPRGEAGVVAGELFF
DNA: TGTGCCAGCAGCCCCCGAGGGGAGGCGGGCGTGGTTGCCGGGGAGCTGTTTTTT

V: TRBV7-6
size: few
J: TRBJ1-1
D: NA
CDR3: CASSPIPDRAEAFF
DNA: TGTGCCAGCAGCCCGATACCGGACAGAGCTGAAGCTTTCTTT

V: TRBV5-1
size: NA
J: TRBJ2-5
D: NA
CDR3: CASSNPGAPETQYF
DNA: TGCGCCAGCAGCAACCCGGGAGCACCGGAGACCCAGTACTTC

V: TRBV5-4
size: NA
J: TRBJ1-2
D: NA
CDR3: CASSLRLGGPNYGYTF
DNA: TGTGCCAGCAGCTTGCGGCTCGGGGGGCCTAACTATGGCTACACCTTC

V: TRBV28
size: NA
J: TRBJ2-7
D: NA
CDR3: CASSSPGGGPYEQYF
DNA: TGTGCCAGCAGTTCCCCTGGAGGAGGACCCTACGAGCAGTACTTC

V: TRBV19
size: NA
J: TRBJ2-1
D: NA
CDR3: CASSIDLGSEQFF
DNA: TGTGCCAGTAGTATAGATCTAGGGAGTGAGCAGTTCTTC

V: TRBV5-4
size: NA
J: TRBJ2-5
D: TRBD2
CDR3: CASSLLLTSGKETQYF
DNA: TGTGCCAGCAGCTTGCTGTTGACTAGCGGCAAAGAGACCCAGTACTTC

V: TRBV2
size: NA
J: TRBJ1-3
D: NA
CDR3: CASSEAPAGGASGNTIYF
DNA: TGTGCCAGCAGTGAAGCGCCCGCGGGAGGGGCCTCTGGAAACACCATATATTTT

V: TRBV5-1
size: once
J: TRBJ2-5
D: NA
CDR3: CASSLIGTREETQYF
DNA: TGCGCCAGCAGCTTGATCGGGACTCGGGAAGAGACCCAGTACTTC

V: TRBV5-1
size: NA
J: TRBJ1-3
D: NA
CDR3: CASSLQSSGNTIYF
DNA: TGCGCCAGCAGCTTGCAGTCATCTGGAAACACCATATATTTT

V: TRBV21-1
size: NA
J: TRBJ2-3
D: NA
CDR3: CASSYTGRTSTDTQYF
DNA: TGTGCCAGCAGCTATACTGGCAGGACTAGCACAGATACGCAGTATTTT

V: TRBV10-1
size: NA
J: TRBJ1-4
D: NA
CDR3: CASSKNREGGEKLFF
DNA: TGCGCCAGCAGTAAAAACAGGGAAGGAGGTGAAAAACTGTTTTTT

V: TRBV4-2
size: NA
J: TRBJ1-1
D: TRBD1
CDR3: CAGSRTGAPTEAFF
DNA: TGTGCCGGCAGCCGGACAGGGGCTCCCACTGAAGCTTTCTTT

V: TRBV7-3
size: NA
J: TRBJ2-1
D: NA
CDR3: CASSPRSSYNEQFF
DNA: TGTGCCAGCTCCCCACGGAGCTCCTACAATGAGCAGTTCTTC

V: TRBV27
size: NA
J: TRBJ2-7
D: TRBD1
CDR3: CASSLYRGYEQYF
DNA: TGTGCCAGCAGTTTATACAGGGGATACGAGCAGTACTTC